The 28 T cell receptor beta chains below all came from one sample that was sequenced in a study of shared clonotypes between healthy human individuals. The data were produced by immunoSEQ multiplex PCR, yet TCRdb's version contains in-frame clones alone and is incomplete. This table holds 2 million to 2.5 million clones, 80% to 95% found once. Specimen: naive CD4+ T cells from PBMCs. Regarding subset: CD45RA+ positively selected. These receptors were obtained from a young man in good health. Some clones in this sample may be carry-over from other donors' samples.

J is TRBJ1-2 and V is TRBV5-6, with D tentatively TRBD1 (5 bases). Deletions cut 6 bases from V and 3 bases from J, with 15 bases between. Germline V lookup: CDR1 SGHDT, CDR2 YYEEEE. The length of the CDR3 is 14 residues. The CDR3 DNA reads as TGTGCCAGCAACTCGAGGGGAGGCGACTATGGCTACACCTTC. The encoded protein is CASNSRGGDYGYTF.

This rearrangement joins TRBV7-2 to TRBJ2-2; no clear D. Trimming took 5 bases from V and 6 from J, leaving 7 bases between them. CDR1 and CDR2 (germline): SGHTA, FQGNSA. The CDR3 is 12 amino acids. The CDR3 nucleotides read TGTGCCAGCAGCCCCGTCTCCGGGGAGCTGTTTTTT. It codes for CASSPVSGELFF.

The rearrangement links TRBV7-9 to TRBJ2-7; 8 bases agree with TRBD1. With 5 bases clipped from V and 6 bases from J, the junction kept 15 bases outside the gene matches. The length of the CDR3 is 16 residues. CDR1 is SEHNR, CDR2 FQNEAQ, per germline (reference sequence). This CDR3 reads CASSPRQGFFRSEQYF. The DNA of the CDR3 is TGTGCCAGCAGCCCGAGACAGGGGTTCTTTCGGAGCGAGCAGTACTTC.

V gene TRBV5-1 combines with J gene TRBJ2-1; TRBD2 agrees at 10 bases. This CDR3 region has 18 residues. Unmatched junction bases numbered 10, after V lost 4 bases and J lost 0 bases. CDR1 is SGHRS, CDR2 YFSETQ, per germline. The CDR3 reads CASSPPHASGSSYNEQFF. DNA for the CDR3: TGCGCCAGCAGCCCCCCCCACGCTAGCGGGAGCTCCTACAATGAGCAGTTCTTC.

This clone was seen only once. The CDR3 loop is CATSGGGSYEQYF. CDR3 nucleotide sequence: TGTGCCACCAGCGGGGGAGGCTCCTACGAGCAGTACTTC. The chain links TRBV6-1 to TRBJ2-7, with 8 positions matching TRBD2. Germline V lookup: CDR1 MNHNS, CDR2 SASEGT. The V gene end was trimmed by 10 bases and the J gene end by 0 bases; junction bases not matched to a gene: 5. The CDR3 has 13 residues.

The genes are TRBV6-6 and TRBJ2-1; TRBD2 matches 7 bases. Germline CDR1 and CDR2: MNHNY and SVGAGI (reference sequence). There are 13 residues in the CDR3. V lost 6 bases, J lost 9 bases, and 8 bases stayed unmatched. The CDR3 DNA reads TGTGCCAGCAGCAGGCCGAGCGGGACTGAGCAGTTCTTC. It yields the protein CASSRPSGTEQFF.

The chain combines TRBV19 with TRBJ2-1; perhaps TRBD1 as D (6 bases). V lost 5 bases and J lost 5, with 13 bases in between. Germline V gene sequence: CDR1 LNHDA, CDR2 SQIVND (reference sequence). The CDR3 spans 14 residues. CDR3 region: CASSPIWTDNEQFF. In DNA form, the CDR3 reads TGTGCCAGTAGTCCGATTTGGACAGACAATGAGCAGTTCTTC.

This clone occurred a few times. CDR3 in amino acids: CASSWGNGNQPQHF. The CDR3 DNA reads TGTGCCAGTAGTTGGGGTAACGGCAATCAGCCCCAGCATTTT. The V call is TRBV19, the J call TRBJ1-5; the D is unclear. The CDR3 runs 14 residues. CDR1 LNHDA and CDR2 SQIVND come from the germline V gene (reference sequence). V was pared by 5 bases and J by 2 bases, with 10 bases between.

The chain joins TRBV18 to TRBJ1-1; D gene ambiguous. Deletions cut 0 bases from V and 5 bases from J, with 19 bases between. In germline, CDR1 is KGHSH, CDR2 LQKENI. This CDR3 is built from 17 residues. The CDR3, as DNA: TGTGCCAGCTCACCACCCGCCCGGGGAGGTATGGATACTGAAGCTTTCTTT. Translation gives CASSPPARGGMDTEAFF. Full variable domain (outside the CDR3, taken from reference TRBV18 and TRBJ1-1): NAGVMQNPRHLVRRRGQEARLRCSPMKGHSHVYWYRQLPEEGLKFMVYLQKENIIDESGMPKERFSAEFPKEGPSILRIQQVVRGDSAAYFCASSPPARGGMDTEAFFGQGTRLTVV.

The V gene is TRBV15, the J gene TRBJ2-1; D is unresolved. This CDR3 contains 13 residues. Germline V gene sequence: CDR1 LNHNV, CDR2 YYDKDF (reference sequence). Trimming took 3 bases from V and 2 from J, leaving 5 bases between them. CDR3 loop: CATSSDPYNEQFF. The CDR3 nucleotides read TGTGCCACCAGCAGTGACCCCTACAATGAGCAGTTCTTC.

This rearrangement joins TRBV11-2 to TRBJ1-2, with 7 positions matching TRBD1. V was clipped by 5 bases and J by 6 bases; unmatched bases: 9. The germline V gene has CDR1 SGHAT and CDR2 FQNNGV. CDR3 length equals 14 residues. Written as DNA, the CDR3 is TGTGCCAGCAGCATTCAGACAGGGTTGCATGGCTACACCTTC. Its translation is CASSIQTGLHGYTF.

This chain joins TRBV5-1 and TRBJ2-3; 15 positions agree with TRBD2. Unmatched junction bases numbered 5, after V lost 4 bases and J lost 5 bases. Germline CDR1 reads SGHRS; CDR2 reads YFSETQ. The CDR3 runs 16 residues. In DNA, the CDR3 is TGCGCCAGCAGCCCCGGACTAGCGGGAGGGCGAGATACGCAGTATTTT. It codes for CASSPGLAGGRDTQYF.

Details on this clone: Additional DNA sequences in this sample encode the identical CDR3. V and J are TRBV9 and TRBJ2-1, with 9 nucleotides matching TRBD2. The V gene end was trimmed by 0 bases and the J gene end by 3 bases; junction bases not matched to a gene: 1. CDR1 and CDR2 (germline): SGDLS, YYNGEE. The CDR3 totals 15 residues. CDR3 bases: TGTGCCAGCAGCGTAGCGACTAGCGGCTACAATGAGCAGTTCTTC. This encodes CASSVATSGYNEQFF.

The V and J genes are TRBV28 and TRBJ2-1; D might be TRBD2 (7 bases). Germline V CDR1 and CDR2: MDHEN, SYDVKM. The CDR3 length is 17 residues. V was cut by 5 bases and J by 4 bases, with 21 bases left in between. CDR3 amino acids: CASSPGRGRAAYNEQFF. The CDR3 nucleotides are TGTGCCAGCAGTCCCGGAAGGGGGAGGGCCGCTTACAATGAGCAGTTCTTC. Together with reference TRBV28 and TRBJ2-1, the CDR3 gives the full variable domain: DVKVTQSSRYLVKRTGEKVFLECVQDMDHENMFWYRQDPGLGLRLIYFSYDVKMKEKGDIPEGYSVSREKKERFSLILESASTNQTSMYLCASSPGRGRAAYNEQFFGPGTRLTVL.

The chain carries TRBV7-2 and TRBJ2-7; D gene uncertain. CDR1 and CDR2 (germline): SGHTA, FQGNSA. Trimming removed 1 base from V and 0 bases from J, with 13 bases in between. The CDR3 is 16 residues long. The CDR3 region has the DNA TGTGCCAGCAGCTTAGGCCGGGCCCTACTCTCCTACGAGCAGTACTTC. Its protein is CASSLGRALLSYEQYF.

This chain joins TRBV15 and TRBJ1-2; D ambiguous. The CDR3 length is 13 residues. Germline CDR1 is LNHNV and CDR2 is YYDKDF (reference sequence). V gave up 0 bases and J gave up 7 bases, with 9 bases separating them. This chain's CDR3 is CATSRDLFSGYTF. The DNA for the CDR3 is TGTGCCACCAGCAGAGATCTGTTTTCTGGCTACACCTTC. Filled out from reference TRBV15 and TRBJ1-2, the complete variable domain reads DAMVIQNPRYQVTQFGKPVTLSCSQTLNHNVMYWYQQKSSQAPKLLFHYYDKDFNNEADTPDNFQSRRPNTSFCFLDIRSPGLGDTAMYLCATSRDLFSGYTFGSGTRLTVV.

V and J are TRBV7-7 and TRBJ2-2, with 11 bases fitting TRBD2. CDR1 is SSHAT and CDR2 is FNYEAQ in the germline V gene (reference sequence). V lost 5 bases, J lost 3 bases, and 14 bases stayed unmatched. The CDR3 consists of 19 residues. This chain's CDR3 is CASSPPGLAVEEDTGELFF. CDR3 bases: TGTGCCAGCAGCCCACCGGGACTAGCGGTAGAAGAGGACACCGGGGAGCTGTTTTTT. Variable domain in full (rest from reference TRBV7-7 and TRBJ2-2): GAGVSQSPRYKVTKRGQDVTLRCDPISSHATLYWYQQALGQGPEFLTYFNYEAQPDKSGLPSDRFSAERPEGSISTLTIQRTEQRDSAMYRCASSPPGLAVEEDTGELFFGEGSRLTVL.

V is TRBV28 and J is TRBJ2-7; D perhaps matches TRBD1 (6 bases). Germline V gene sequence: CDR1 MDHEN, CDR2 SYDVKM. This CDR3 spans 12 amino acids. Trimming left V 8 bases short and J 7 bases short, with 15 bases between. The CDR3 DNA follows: TGTGCCAGCGACCGGGACACCGGAGAGCAGTACTTC. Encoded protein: CASDRDTGEQYF.

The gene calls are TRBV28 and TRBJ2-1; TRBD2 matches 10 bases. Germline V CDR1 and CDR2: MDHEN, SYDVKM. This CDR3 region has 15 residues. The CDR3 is CATGGSGRTYNEQFF. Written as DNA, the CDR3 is TGTGCAACCGGCGGTAGCGGGAGGACCTACAATGAGCAGTTCTTC.

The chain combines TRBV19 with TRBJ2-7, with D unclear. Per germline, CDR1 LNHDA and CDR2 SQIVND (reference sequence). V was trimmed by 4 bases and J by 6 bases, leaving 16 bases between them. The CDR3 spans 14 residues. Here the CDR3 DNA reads TGTGCCAGTAGTACCACCCTAACATATTCCGAGCAGTACTTC. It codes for CASSTTLTYSEQYF.

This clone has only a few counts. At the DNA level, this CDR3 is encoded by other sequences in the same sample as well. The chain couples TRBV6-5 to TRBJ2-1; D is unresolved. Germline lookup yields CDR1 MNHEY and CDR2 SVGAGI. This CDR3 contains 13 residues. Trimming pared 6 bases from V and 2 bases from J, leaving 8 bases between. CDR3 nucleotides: TGTGCCAGCAGCCCCCCTCCCTACAATGAGCAGTTCTTC. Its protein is CASSPPPYNEQFF.

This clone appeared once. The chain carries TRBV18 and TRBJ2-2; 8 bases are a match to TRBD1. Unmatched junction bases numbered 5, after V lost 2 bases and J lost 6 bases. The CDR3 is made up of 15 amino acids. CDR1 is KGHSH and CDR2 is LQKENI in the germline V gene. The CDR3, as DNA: TGTGCCAGCTCACCAGGACAGGGAAAGGCCGGGGAGCTGTTTTTT. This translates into CASSPGQGKAGELFF.

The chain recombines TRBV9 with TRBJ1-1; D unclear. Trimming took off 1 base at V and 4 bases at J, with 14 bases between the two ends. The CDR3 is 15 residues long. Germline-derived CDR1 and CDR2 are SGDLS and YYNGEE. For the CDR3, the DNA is TGTGCCAGCAGCGTACCCTTCGCGGGATGCACTGAAGCTTTCTTT. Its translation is CASSVPFAGCTEAFF.

CDR3 in DNA: TGTGCCACCAGAGCGCAGGGTACGGCCGGGGAGCTGTTTTTT. Its protein product is CATRAQGTAGELFF. The V call is TRBV15, the J call TRBJ2-2, with a weak D call TRBD1 (5 bases). V gave up 6 bases and J gave up 6 bases, with 14 bases separating them. The length of the CDR3 is 14 residues. Per the germline V gene, CDR1 is LNHNV and CDR2 is YYDKDF (reference sequence).

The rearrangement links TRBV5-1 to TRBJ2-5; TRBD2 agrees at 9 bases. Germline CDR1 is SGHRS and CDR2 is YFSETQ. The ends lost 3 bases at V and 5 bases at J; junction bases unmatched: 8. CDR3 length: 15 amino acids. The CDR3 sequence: CASSYEAGGQETQYF. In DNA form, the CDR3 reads TGCGCCAGCAGCTACGAAGCGGGAGGTCAGGAGACCCAGTACTTC. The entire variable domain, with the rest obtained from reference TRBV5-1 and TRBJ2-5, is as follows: KAGVTQTPRYLIKTRGQQVTLSCSPISGHRSVSWYQQTPGQGLQFLFEYFSETQRNKGNFPGRFSGRQFSNSRSEMNVSTLELGDSALYLCASSYEAGGQETQYFGPGTRLLVL.

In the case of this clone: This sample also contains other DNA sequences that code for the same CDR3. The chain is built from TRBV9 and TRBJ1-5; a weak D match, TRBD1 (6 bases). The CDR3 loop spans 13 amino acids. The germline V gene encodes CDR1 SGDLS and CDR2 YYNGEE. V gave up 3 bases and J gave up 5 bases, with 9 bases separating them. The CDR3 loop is CASSATGDQPQHF. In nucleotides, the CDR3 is TGTGCCAGCAGCGCGACAGGAGATCAGCCCCAGCATTTT.

The CDR3: CASSSRGDNEQFF. The CDR3 DNA is TGTGCCAGCTCTTCCCGAGGGGACAATGAGCAGTTCTTC. The genes are TRBV18 and TRBJ2-1; D may be TRBD1 or TRBD2 (5 bases each). CDR3 length: 13 residues. Germline V gives CDR1 KGHSH, CDR2 LQKENI. V was trimmed by 6 bases and J by 5 bases, leaving 11 bases between them.

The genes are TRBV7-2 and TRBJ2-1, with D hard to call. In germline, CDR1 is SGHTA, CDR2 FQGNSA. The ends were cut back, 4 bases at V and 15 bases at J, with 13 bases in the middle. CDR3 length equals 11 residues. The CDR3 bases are TGTGCCAGCAGCTCCGACCTCGTTCCGTTCTTC. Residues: CASSSDLVPFF.